The 26 T cell receptor beta chains given below trace back to one sample, sequenced in a study of tumor-infiltrating lymphocytes in primary liver carcinoma. cDNA specific to TCR beta was made from around 470 ng of total RNA, with a constant-region primer employed for priming. Generation of the TCR beta libraries relied on three nested multiplex PCR rounds using slightly modified ARM-PCR. The first two PCR rounds used TRBV1-TRBV30 forward primers with a C-beta reverse primer, roughly 10 cycles each. One entry per CDR3 protein, called by TCRdb with MiXCR from the multiplex PCR reads. Of about 100,000 distinct CDR3 sequences in the sample, around two thirds are singletons; the top ten hold approximately 12%. Co-extraction of RNA and DNA was performed on about 20-32 mg of unsorted bulk tissue. The sequenced sample was liver tumor tissue from sampling region 2. This sample's subset: tumor region T2, inferior pole. The receptors were gathered from a woman aged 55-69 years with primary liver carcinoma and hepatitis B virus infection.

This clonotype has a handful of counts. It is likely a read error, because the conserved phenylalanine at the end of the CDR3 is missing. The V and J genes are TRBV5-1 and TRBJ2-7; either TRBD1 or TRBD2 may fit D (6 bases each). Per the germline V gene, CDR1 is SGHRS and CDR2 is YFSETQ. V lost 6 bases, J lost 3 bases, and 16 bases lay in between. The CDR3 sequence is 14 residues long. The DNA of the CDR3 is TGCGCCAGCATAAGGGGGGCCCCGCACTACGAGCAGTACCCC. The encoded protein is CASIRGAPHYEQYP.

The rearrangement uses TRBV7-3 and TRBJ2-5; 11 bases are shared with TRBD2. Losses at the gene ends were 5 bases for V and 5 bases for J; bases not matched to a gene: 7. The CDR3 consists of 15 residues. CDR1 is SGHTA and CDR2 is FQGTGA in the germline V gene. Written as DNA, the CDR3 is TGTGCCAGCAGCCAACTAGCGGGAGCCTGGGAGACCCAGTACTTC. Protein sequence: CASSQLAGAWETQYF.

This clonotype was seen ten or more times. The chain links TRBV14 to TRBJ1-4, with D maybe TRBD1 (6 bases). CDR3 length: 15 residues. In germline, CDR1 is SGHDN, CDR2 FVKESK. V lost 4 bases and J 3 bases, leaving 12 bases between the germline ends. The CDR3 nucleotides are TGTGCCAGCAGCCCATTACAGGGATCTAATGAAAAACTGTTTTTT. Amino acids: CASSPLQGSNEKLFF.

As regards this clonotype: Relative to the germline gene, one junction end is altered; a read error may explain this. The chain couples TRBV5-1 to TRBJ2-3; 10 nucleotides align to TRBD2. Germline CDR1 reads SGHRS; CDR2 reads YFSETQ. The CDR3 runs 14 residues. CDR3 loop: CASRSSGGEDTQYF. The CDR3 DNA reads as TGCGCCAGCAGGTCGAGCGGGGGGGAGGATACGCAGTATTTC. Combining the CDR3 with reference TRBV5-1 and TRBJ2-3 gives the whole variable domain KAGVTQTPRYLIKTRGQQVTLSCSPISGHRSVSWYQQTPGQGLQFLFEYFSETQRNKGNFPGRFSGRQFSNSRSEMNVSTLELGDSALYLCASRSSGGEDTQYFGPGTRLTVL.

A note on this clonotype: This may stem from a read error, because a much larger clone lies one nucleotide away. The chain recombines TRBV5-4 with TRBJ2-7; D is possibly TRBD1 or TRBD2 (5 bases each). The CDR3 runs 15 residues. Germline V gene data show CDR1 as SGHNT and CDR2 as YYREEE (reference sequence). CDR3 bases: TGTGCCAGCAGCTTGGCCTTGGGACGGCAATACGGGCAGTACTTC. Its protein product is CASSLALGRQYGQYF.

Notes on this clonotype: One end of the junction is discordant with germline, which a read error may explain. The V call is TRBV5-1, the J call TRBJ2-5; weak D call: TRBD2 (6 bases). Germline lookup yields CDR1 SGHRS and CDR2 YFSETQ. The CDR3 extends over 12 amino acids. CDR3 sequence reads: CASSERRETQCF. DNA for the CDR3: TGCGCCAGCAGCGAGCGCCGGGAGACCCAGTGCTTC. Based on the CDR3 plus reference TRBV5-1 and TRBJ2-5, the full variable domain is KAGVTQTPRYLIKTRGQQVTLSCSPISGHRSVSWYQQTPGQGLQFLFEYFSETQRNKGNFPGRFSGRQFSNSRSEMNVSTLELGDSALYLCASSERRETQCFGPGTRLLVL.

The sample holds a few counts of this clonotype. The chain is built from TRBV7-9 and TRBJ1-2, with a weak D call TRBD1 (6 bases). This CDR3 is 17 amino acids long. V lost 4 bases, J lost 0 bases, and 18 bases lay in between. Germline lookup yields CDR1 SEHNR and CDR2 FQNEAQ (reference sequence). This CDR3 reads CASSSLPIRGTNYGYTF. As DNA, the CDR3 is TGTGCCAGCAGCTCCCTCCCAATTAGGGGGACTAACTATGGCTACACCTTC.

The V gene is TRBV6-5, the J gene TRBJ2-6; perhaps D is TRBD1 or TRBD2 (5 bases each). V gave up 6 bases and J gave up 5 bases, with 17 bases separating them. The CDR3 runs 16 residues. Germline V gene sequence: CDR1 MNHEY, CDR2 SVGAGI. CDR3 sequence reads: CASRATVEAWANVLTF. In DNA form, the CDR3 reads TGTGCCAGCAGGGCGACAGTGGAGGCTTGGGCCAACGTCCTGACTTTC.

The chain links TRBV6-6 to TRBJ1-2; 8 nucleotides line up with TRBD1. Trimming at V came to 11 bases and at J to 0 bases, leaving 11 bases not matched to a gene. The CDR3 runs to 15 residues. CDR1 and CDR2 (germline): MNHNY, SVGAGI (reference sequence). The CDR3 protein is CACSSRTGSNYGYTF. CDR3 in DNA: TGTGCCTGTAGTTCGCGGACAGGGTCTAACTATGGCTACACCTTC.

Regarding this clonotype: The junction and the germline gene differ at one end; a read error may be behind it. This sequence joins TRBV11-2 and TRBJ1-2; D is undetermined. This CDR3 spans 14 amino acids. CDR1 is SGHAT, CDR2 FQNNGV, per germline. The CDR3 protein is CAGSLDGTDYGYTF. The CDR3 region has the DNA TGTGCCGGCAGCTTAGATGGAACAGACTATGGCTACACCTTC.

As concerns this clonotype: One junction end disagrees with the germline gene, perhaps due to a read error. V and J are TRBV5-1 and TRBJ2-2, with D tentatively TRBD2 (5 bases). The germline gives CDR1 SGHRS, CDR2 YFSETQ. The CDR3 totals 13 residues. CDR3 nucleotides: TGCACCAGCTGTAGCGTGAACACCGGGGAGCTGTTTTTT. Its translation is CTSCSVNTGELFF.

The chain has TRBV7-9 and TRBJ2-2; no definite D call. V lost 1 base, J lost 1 base, and 4 bases lay in between. The germline V gene has CDR1 SEHNR and CDR2 FQNEAQ (reference sequence). The CDR3 is 14 residues long. DNA for the CDR3: TGTGCCAGCAGCTTAGGGCTGAACACCGGGGAGCTGTTTTTT. Encoded protein: CASSLGLNTGELFF.

A single count supports this clonotype. This may be a read error, as it is one base from a much larger clone. The chain is built from TRBV24-1 and TRBJ2-1; TRBD2 is a possible D gene (5 bases). CDR3 length: 14 amino acids. The V gene's germline CDR1 is KGHDR and CDR2 SFDVKD. The CDR3 bases are TGTGCCACCAGTGAGGGCGGGTCCTACAATAAGCAGTTCTTC. Protein product: CATSEGGSYNKQFF.

Regarding this clonotype: This is likely a read error, given that the CDR3 carries no conserved phenylalanine or tryptophan at its end. The chain employs TRBV11-2 and TRBJ1-6; perhaps TRBD1 as D (5 bases). The CDR3 extends over 15 amino acids. Germline V gives CDR1 SGHAT, CDR2 FQNNGV. The CDR3 protein is CVSSLETGGNSPLHS. The CDR3 coding sequence is TGTGTCAGCAGCTTAGAAACAGGAGGCAATTCACCTCTCCACTCT.

V and J are TRBV4-2 and TRBJ2-1, with 10 bases aligning to TRBD2. This CDR3 has 18 residues. Germline V gene lookup returns CDR1 LGHNA and CDR2 YNFKEQ. J gave up 5 bases and V 3 bases, and 13 bases lay outside the gene matches. CDR3 residues: CASSHAPAGGPKDNEQFF. CDR3 bases: TGTGCCAGCAGCCATGCCCCAGCGGGGGGGCCTAAGGACAATGAGCAGTTCTTC.

This clonotype was picked up many times. The gene calls are TRBV4-1 and TRBJ2-7; 10 positions agree with TRBD1. Per the germline V gene, CDR1 is MGHRA and CDR2 is YSYEKL. CDR3 length: 15 residues. The junction had 4 bases not matched to a gene; V was cut back by 1 base and J by 4 bases. CDR3 nucleotides: TGCGCCAGCAGCCAAGGGACAGGGGGGGAATACGAGCAGTACTTC. Translation: CASSQGTGGEYEQYF.

This chain uses TRBV6-4 with TRBJ2-3; tentative D call: TRBD2 (6 bases). The CDR3 length is 14 residues. Germline CDR1 MRHNA, CDR2 SNTAGT. Trimming took 5 bases from V and 4 from J, leaving 13 bases between them. The CDR3 spells CASSKRELSDTQYF. The CDR3, as DNA: TGTGCCAGCAGTAAACGGGAGTTGTCAGATACGCAGTATTTT.

As regards this clonotype: A much more abundant neighbour one base away suggests this may be a read error. The CDR3 carries no conserved terminal phenylalanine or tryptophan, so it likely arises from a read error. The V call is TRBV7-8, the J call TRBJ2-3, with D hard to call. The CDR3 is made up of 15 amino acids. Germline CDR1 SGHVS, CDR2 FQNEAQ. Trimming took off 2 bases at V and 3 bases at J, with 12 bases between the two ends. In DNA, the CDR3 is TGTGCCAGCAGCTTAAAGTCAGCAGGTACAGATACGCAGTATTCT. This gives the protein CASSLKSAGTDTQYS.

About this clonotype: The germline gene is not matched at one end of the junction; a read error may be the cause. This chain uses TRBV12-3 or TRBV12-4 with TRBJ1-1; 8 nucleotides line up with TRBD1. The CDR3 length is 14 residues. CDR3 sequence (DNA): TGTACCAGCAGCACACAGGGGGGGCTCACTGAAGCTTTCTTT. Its protein is CTSSTQGGLTEAFF.

A remark on this clonotype: One end of the junction does not line up with germline, which may come from a read error. This rearrangement joins TRBV6-5 to TRBJ2-5, with D maybe TRBD2 (7 bases). Germline V gene data show CDR1 as MNHEY and CDR2 as SVGAGI. This CDR3 contains 13 residues. The CDR3 reads CASRKGGEETQYF. CDR3 nucleotide sequence: TGTGCCAGCAGGAAAGGGGGGGAGGAGACCCAATACTTC.

This clonotype appeared a few times. This chain connects TRBV24-1 to TRBJ1-5; possible D gene TRBD1, 5 bases. The V gene's germline CDR1 is KGHDR and CDR2 SFDVKD. The CDR3 is 14 amino acids. Trimming removed 3 bases at V and 6 bases at J, with 11 bases between. This CDR3 is CATSDPGVGQPQHF. The CDR3 DNA reads TGTGCCACCAGTGATCCGGGGGTGGGTCAGCCCCAGCATTTT.

The chain joins TRBV29-1 to TRBJ2-2, with D possibly matching TRBD2 (7 bases). Germline assignment: CDR1 SQVTM and CDR2 ANQGSEA. The CDR3 is 14 residues long. V was cut by 6 bases and J by 7 bases, with 18 bases left in between. CDR3 sequence (DNA): TGCAGCGTCGCTCGGGGGGCCGGTCACGGGGAGCTGTTTTTT. Residues: CSVARGAGHGELFF.

Turning to this clonotype: The conserved final phenylalanine or tryptophan is absent from the CDR3, which likely points to a read error. V usage is TRBV5-1 and J usage is TRBJ2-5, with D uncertain. The CDR3 is 12 amino acids. CDR1 and CDR2 (germline): SGHRS, YFSETQ. The V gene lost 7 bases and the J gene lost 3 bases, with 10 bases spanning the gap. Here the CDR3 DNA reads TGCGCCAGCGGTCTCGCGGAAGAGACCCAGTACTTG. Protein sequence: CASGLAEETQYL.

This chain links TRBV6-2 or TRBV6-3 with TRBJ1-6; no definite D call. This CDR3 spans 14 amino acids. CDR1 is MNHEY, CDR2 SVGEGT, per germline. V was pared by 2 bases and J by 9 bases, with 11 bases between. CDR3 nucleotide sequence: TGTGCCAGCAGTTACAGACGGGAGAGTTCACCCCTCCACTTT. Amino acid sequence: CASSYRRESSPLHF.

The rearrangement joins TRBV7-9 to TRBJ2-1, with D possibly being TRBD1 or TRBD2 (5 bases each). This CDR3 contains 15 residues. Looked up from germline, CDR1 is SEHNR and CDR2 is FQNEAQ (reference sequence). The V end lost 2 bases, the J end lost 8 bases, and 16 bases lay between the germline ends. The CDR3 sequence: CASSLTIAGSDEQFF. The CDR3 bases are TGTGCCAGCAGCTTAACGATCGCAGGGAGCGATGAGCAGTTCTTC.

The gene calls are TRBV4-2 and TRBJ2-7, with 8 nucleotides matching TRBD2. The CDR3 totals 14 residues. Per germline, CDR1 LGHNA and CDR2 YNFKEQ. J lost 1 base, V lost 6 bases, and 5 bases had no gene match. Here the CDR3 reads CASSHVAGSYEQYF. CDR3 DNA sequence: TGTGCCAGCAGTCACGTAGCGGGGTCCTACGAGCAGTACTTC.